This passage covers 15 T cell receptor beta chains from one sample sequenced in a study of blood T cell repertoires in COVID-19. The protocol was immunoSEQ multiplex PCR, while the TCRdb copy is restricted to in-frame clones and leaves out a portion. This sample has over 60,000 clones, with around 86% found just once. What was sequenced was peripheral blood. All receptors come from a man between 70 and 80 years old with active or convalescent COVID-19.

The V call is TRBV30, the J call TRBJ2-4, with D hard to call. The CDR3 contains 14 residues. Germline CDR1 GTSNPN, CDR2 SVGIG (reference sequence). Trimming removed 2 bases from V and 7 bases from J, with 15 bases in between. CDR3 loop: CAWSSRAAGNIQYF. In DNA form, the CDR3 reads TGTGCCTGGAGTTCGCGAGCAGCCGGGAACATTCAGTACTTC.

The J gene is TRBJ2-3, the V gene TRBV7-8; D might be TRBD2 (5 bases). From germline, CDR1 is SGHVS and CDR2 FQNEAQ. The CDR3 length is 14 residues. V was pared by 4 bases and J by 6 bases, with 14 bases between. The CDR3, as DNA: TGTGCCAGCAGCTCCCTATGGGAGAGGGATACGCAGTATTTT. It specifies CASSSLWERDTQYF.

The DNA of the CDR3 is TGTGCCAGTAGTGCGGACAGAGAGCTGTTTTTT. It yields the protein CASSADRELFF. The rearrangement uses TRBV19 and TRBJ2-2, with D perhaps matching TRBD1 (6 bases). This CDR3 has 11 residues. Germline lookup yields CDR1 LNHDA and CDR2 SQIVND (reference sequence). V gave up 5 bases and J gave up 11 bases, with 9 bases separating them.

This sequence joins TRBV7-2 and TRBJ2-7; TRBD2 matches at 7 bases. Germline V gene data show CDR1 as SGHTA and CDR2 as FQGNSA. The V and J ends lost 3 bases and 2 bases, in that order; junction bases with no gene match: 7. This CDR3 is 15 amino acids long. Here the CDR3 reads CASSLGSGLTYEQYF. In nucleotides, the CDR3 is TGTGCCAGCAGCTTGGGTAGCGGGCTAACCTACGAGCAGTACTTC.

The V and J genes are TRBV7-2 and TRBJ2-7, with 8 bases fitting TRBD1. V trimming: 5 bases; J trimming: 2 bases; junction bases outside the gene matches: 5. The CDR3 has 14 residues. From germline, CDR1 is SGHTA and CDR2 FQGNSA. CDR3 residues: CASSQTGDAYEQYF. CDR3 coding DNA: TGTGCCAGCAGCCAGACAGGGGATGCCTACGAGCAGTACTTC.

The CDR3 region has the DNA TGTGCCAGCAGCCCGGACAGGTTTTACGGAAACACCATATATTTT. This encodes CASSPDRFYGNTIYF. The chain employs TRBV4-2 and TRBJ1-3; 7 nucleotides align to TRBD1. The germline CDR1 and CDR2 sequences are LGHNA and YNFKEQ. Trimming took 4 bases from V and 4 from J; bases not matched to a gene: 7. The CDR3 contains 15 residues.

The V and J genes are TRBV2 and TRBJ2-5; D is undetermined. The germline V and J ends were trimmed by 8 bases and 4 bases, with 14 bases remaining between them. The CDR3 sequence is 13 residues long. In germline, CDR1 is SNHLY, CDR2 FYNNEI. The CDR3, as DNA: TGTGCCAGCGGAACTAACGAAGGAGAGACCCAGTACTTC. It is translated as CASGTNEGETQYF. The complete variable domain, with remaining parts taken from reference TRBV2 and TRBJ2-5, reads EPEVTQTPSHQVTQMGQEVILRCVPISNHLYFYWYRQILGQKVEFLVSFYNNEISEKSEIFDDQFSVERPDGSNFTLKIRSTKLEDSAMYFCASGTNEGETQYFGPGTRLLVL.

The rearrangement uses TRBV18 and TRBJ1-1; 7 bases map to TRBD1. Losses at the gene ends were 5 bases for V and 0 bases for J; bases not matched to a gene: 6. This CDR3 has 15 residues. The germline gives CDR1 KGHSH, CDR2 LQKENI. CDR3 DNA sequence: TGTGCCAGCTCAGGGAGACAGGGAGTGAACACTGAAGCTTTCTTT. Encoded protein: CASSGRQGVNTEAFF. The whole variable domain, filled in from reference TRBV18 and TRBJ1-1, reads NAGVMQNPRHLVRRRGQEARLRCSPMKGHSHVYWYRQLPEEGLKFMVYLQKENIIDESGMPKERFSAEFPKEGPSILRIQQVVRGDSAAYFCASSGRQGVNTEAFFGQGTRLTVV.

This clone has only one observation. The V gene is TRBV5-1, the J gene TRBJ1-1, with 7 nucleotides matching TRBD1. The CDR3 is 14 residues long. From germline, CDR1 is SGHRS and CDR2 YFSETQ. V gave up 4 bases and J gave up 1 base; unmatched junction bases: 4. CDR3 nucleotide sequence: TGCGCCAGCAGCCCAACAGGGGAGAACACTGAAGCTTTCTTT. Its protein product is CASSPTGENTEAFF.

The V gene is TRBV5-1, the J gene TRBJ2-5, with D maybe TRBD2 (6 bases). This CDR3 contains 14 residues. Germline V gives CDR1 SGHRS, CDR2 YFSETQ. V dropped 0 bases and J dropped 4 bases, with 10 bases sitting between them. The CDR3 spells CASSLDGSRETQYF. Here the CDR3 DNA reads TGCGCCAGCAGCTTGGACGGGAGCCGAGAGACCCAGTACTTC.

This chain joins TRBV9 and TRBJ2-7; possibly TRBD2 for D (5 bases). The germline V and J ends were trimmed by 4 bases and 1 base, with 9 bases remaining between them. Germline CDR1 SGDLS, CDR2 YYNGEE. The CDR3 has 13 residues. CDR3 nucleotides: TGTGCCAGCAGCTCCCCGGGGTCCTACGAGCAGTACTTC. Encoded protein: CASSSPGSYEQYF.

The rearrangement joins TRBV5-1 to TRBJ2-5; 9 bases align to TRBD2. The CDR3 covers 16 residues. Trimming took 0 bases from V and 1 from J; bases not matched to a gene: 4. Germline CDR1 SGHRS, CDR2 YFSETQ. The CDR3 loop is CASSLAGAGGQETQYF. The CDR3, as DNA: TGCGCCAGCAGCTTGGCGGGAGCGGGGGGCCAAGAGACCCAGTACTTC.

V is TRBV24-1 and J is TRBJ2-1; 12 positions match TRBD2. This CDR3 region has 19 residues. After removal of 10 bases from V and 0 bases from J, the junction contained 15 bases not matched to a gene. CDR1 is KGHDR, CDR2 SFDVKD, per germline. CDR3 in amino acids: CATSPGTSGPFSSYNEQFF. DNA for the CDR3: TGTGCCACTTCCCCGGGGACTAGCGGGCCTTTCAGCTCCTACAATGAGCAGTTCTTC.

This sequence joins TRBV29-1 and TRBJ2-2, with 7 bases lining up with TRBD2. The germline V gene has CDR1 SQVTM and CDR2 ANQGSEA. Trimming at V came to 3 bases and at J to 8 bases, leaving 12 bases not matched to a gene. The length of the CDR3 is 15 residues. CDR3 in amino acids: CSVDGGSGHPGELFF. The CDR3 region has the DNA TGCAGCGTTGATGGCGGGAGCGGTCACCCAGGGGAGCTGTTTTTT.

The table lists this clone with a few counts. V gene TRBV19 combines with J gene TRBJ2-3, with a possible D match to TRBD1 (6 bases). Germline CDR1 is LNHDA and CDR2 is SQIVND (reference sequence). The CDR3 spans 15 residues. V lost 7 bases, J lost 0 bases, and 14 bases lay in between. Written as DNA, the CDR3 is TGTGCCAGTAACCCGACAGGAGCTAGCACAGATACGCAGTATTTT. It encodes CASNPTGASTDTQYF.